These 19 T cell receptor beta chains were all obtained from the same sample, sequenced in a study of T cell changes during pregnancy in multiple sclerosis. Profiled with immunoSEQ multiplex PCR; TCRdb holds only in-frame clones, not every one. The repertoire holds about 50,000 clones, with 92% as singletons. Here the sequenced sample was CD4+ T cells from peripheral blood mononuclear cells, taken after pregnancy. The receptors stem from a female donor with multiple sclerosis, enrolled in a pregnancy study.

The V gene is TRBV23-1, the J gene TRBJ2-7; no reliable D call. TRBV23-1 is an ORF; its function is uncertain. This CDR3 has 16 residues. The V end lost 1 base, the J end lost 2 bases, and 15 bases lay between the germline ends. The CDR3 protein is CASSQYLQPRAYEQYF. In nucleotides, the CDR3 is TGCGCCAGCAGTCAATACTTACAGCCGCGCGCCTACGAGCAGTACTTC.

The rearrangement links TRBV19 to TRBJ1-2, with TRBD1 identical over 11 bases. The V segment lost 6 bases and the J segment 7 bases; nucleotides outside the gene matches: 13. CDR1 is LNHDA, CDR2 SQIVND, per germline (reference sequence). The CDR3 spans 16 residues. In DNA form, the CDR3 reads TGTGCCAGTAGGGGGGACAGGGGGAGAGTGAGTTCTGGCTACACCTTC. This encodes CASRGDRGRVSSGYTF.

The V call is TRBV10-3, the J call TRBJ1-2; no firm D call. V was trimmed by 3 bases and J by 0 bases, leaving 8 bases between them. This CDR3 region has 14 residues. CDR1 ENHRY and CDR2 SYGVKD come from the germline V gene. CDR3 loop: CAISDRPANYGYTF. In nucleotides, the CDR3 is TGTGCCATCAGTGACAGGCCAGCTAACTATGGCTACACCTTC.

V is TRBV20-1 and J is TRBJ2-3; D perhaps matches TRBD1 (6 bases). The CDR3 has 11 residues. Trimming took 8 bases from V and 14 from J, leaving 20 bases between them. The V gene's germline CDR1 is DFQATT and CDR2 SNEGSKA (reference sequence). CDR3 nucleotide sequence: TGCAGTACCCGCCTCCCCAGGGGCGTGTATTTT. It yields the protein CSTRLPRGVYF.

The V call is TRBV29-1, the J call TRBJ2-1, with D possibly matching TRBD2 (7 bases). Trimming shortened V by 3 bases and J by 6 bases, and 18 bases separated the two germline ends. CDR1 and CDR2 (germline): SQVTM, ANQGSEA. The CDR3 totals 15 residues. The CDR3 DNA follows: TGCAGCGTTGAGGGAGGGGGGGCAAGGGTCAATGAGCAGTTCTTC. As protein: CSVEGGGARVNEQFF.

The chain employs TRBV18 and TRBJ1-2, with 10 bases lining up with TRBD1. Germline-derived CDR1 and CDR2 are KGHSH and LQKENI. The trim removed 4 bases at V and 6 bases at J, leaving 2 bases unmatched. This CDR3 is 13 amino acids long. The CDR3 here is CASSQTGGNGYTF. The CDR3 nucleotides read TGTGCCAGCTCACAGACAGGGGGCAATGGCTACACCTTC.

The gene calls are TRBV9 and TRBJ2-3, with 7 nucleotides matching TRBD2. CDR1 and CDR2 (germline): SGDLS, YYNGEE. This CDR3 contains 16 residues. V was clipped by 2 bases and J by 5 bases; unmatched bases: 11. The CDR3 spells CASSVGVGLVLDTQYF. Written as DNA, the CDR3 is TGTGCCAGCAGCGTTGGTGTTGGACTAGTGCTAGATACGCAGTATTTT. The complete variable domain, with remaining parts taken from reference TRBV9 and TRBJ2-3, reads DSGVTQTPKHLITATGQRVTLRCSPRSGDLSVYWYQQSLDQGLQFLIQYYNGEERAKGNILERFSAQQFPDLHSELNLSSLELGDSALYFCASSVGVGLVLDTQYFGPGTRLTVL.

This clone has a single count. The chain combines TRBV4-1 with TRBJ2-7; perhaps TRBD2 as D (5 bases). Germline CDR1 is MGHRA and CDR2 is YSYEKL. This CDR3 spans 17 amino acids. V was cut by 4 bases and J by 0 bases, with 19 bases left in between. The DNA for the CDR3 is TGCGCCAGCAGCCGGGTTTGGCTCGAGGGTCCCTCCTACGAGCAGTACTTC. Amino acids: CASSRVWLEGPSYEQYF.

CDR3 DNA sequence: TGTGCCAGCAGTGAAGCAGCGGCTCTCAATGGCTACACCTTC. Translating gives CASSEAAALNGYTF. V is TRBV6-1 and J is TRBJ1-2; no clear D gene. The CDR3 has 14 residues. Germline V lookup: CDR1 MNHNS, CDR2 SASEGT. The V gene lost 0 bases and the J gene lost 6 bases, with 11 bases spanning the gap.

This chain connects TRBV9 to TRBJ1-5; D call uncertain. The CDR3 is 15 residues long. V lost 2 bases, J lost 4 bases, and 13 bases lay in between. Germline-derived CDR1 and CDR2 are SGDLS and YYNGEE. In nucleotides, the CDR3 is TGTGCCAGCAGCGTGCGCCCCGGAGGTAATCAGCCCCAGCATTTT. As protein: CASSVRPGGNQPQHF.

The CDR3 here is CASSWGTGGLAGAYEQYF. As DNA, the CDR3 is TGTGCCAGCTCATGGGGGACAGGGGGTCTAGCGGGAGCCTACGAGCAGTACTTC. J is TRBJ2-7 and V is TRBV18; tentatively, D is TRBD1 (11 bases). Trimming took off 5 bases at V and 2 bases at J, with 25 bases between the two ends. Looked up from germline, CDR1 is KGHSH and CDR2 is LQKENI. This CDR3 has 18 amino acids.

As DNA, the CDR3 is TGTGCCATCAGTACCGGTTCGGGACAGACCTCTGGAAACACCATATATTTT. Its protein is CAISTGSGQTSGNTIYF. The chain recombines TRBV10-3 with TRBJ1-3; 7 nucleotides line up with TRBD1. This CDR3 spans 17 amino acids. V shed 5 bases, J shed 0 bases, and the junction held 10 bases outside the gene matches. Looked up from germline, CDR1 is ENHRY and CDR2 is SYGVKD.

CDR3 sequence (DNA): TGTGCCAGTAGACAGGTTAACTATGGCTACACCTTC. This codes for CASRQVNYGYTF. The V and J genes are TRBV19 and TRBJ1-2; a possible D gene is TRBD1 (5 bases). Trimming stripped 6 bases from V and 1 base from J, with 6 bases between. The CDR3 is 12 residues long. Germline V lookup: CDR1 LNHDA, CDR2 SQIVND (reference sequence).

In DNA, the CDR3 is TGTGCCAGCAGCCCAATTGGACAGGGAAAATTCTTC. Amino acids: CASSPIGQGKFF. The chain couples TRBV14 to TRBJ2-1, with 8 bases identical to TRBD1. Unmatched junction bases numbered 9, after V lost 4 bases and J lost 16 bases. Germline CDR1 and CDR2: SGHDN and FVKESK. This CDR3 comprises 12 residues. The variable domain in full, completed from reference TRBV14 and TRBJ2-1, reads EAGVTQFPSHSVIEKGQTVTLRCDPISGHDNLYWYRRVMGKEIKFLLHFVKESKQDESGMPNNRFLAERTGGTYSTLKVQPAELEDSGVYFCASSPIGQGKFFGPGTRLTVL.

CDR3 DNA: TGCGCCAGCAGCTTTTGGGGCGCTGGAAACACCATATATTTT. The encoded protein is CASSFWGAGNTIYF. The rearrangement links TRBV5-1 to TRBJ1-3; D is possibly TRBD1 (5 bases). The CDR3 has 14 residues. Germline V lookup: CDR1 SGHRS, CDR2 YFSETQ. The V and J ends lost 2 bases and 2 bases respectively, with 8 bases between them.

V gene TRBV10-3 combines with J gene TRBJ2-7; 10 nucleotides line up with TRBD1. The CDR3 is 14 amino acids. From germline, CDR1 is ENHRY and CDR2 SYGVKD. Losses at the gene ends were 6 bases for V and 3 bases for J; bases not matched to a gene: 5. CDR3 DNA sequence: TGTGCCATCAGGGGGACAGGGGTGAACTACGAGCAGTACTTC. Amino acids: CAIRGTGVNYEQYF.

The chain links TRBV28 to TRBJ1-4, with TRBD1 identical over 8 bases. The CDR3 consists of 15 residues. Trimming cost V 5 bases and J 10 bases; bases outside gene matches: 12. Germline V gives CDR1 MDHEN, CDR2 SYDVKM. This CDR3 reads CASSQVDRGLRKLFF. For the CDR3, the DNA is TGTGCCAGCAGTCAAGTCGACAGGGGCTTGAGAAAACTGTTTTTT.

The rearrangement uses TRBV7-9 and TRBJ2-3; tentatively, D is TRBD2 (6 bases). V gave up 0 bases and J gave up 6 bases, with 7 bases separating them. The CDR3 has 13 amino acids. Germline V CDR1 and CDR2: SEHNR, FQNEAQ (reference sequence). The CDR3 protein is CASSLAAGDTQYF. CDR3 DNA: TGTGCCAGCAGCTTAGCGGCGGGGGATACGCAGTATTTT.

V gene TRBV5-1 combines with J gene TRBJ2-7, with 10 bases identical to TRBD1. The trim removed 6 bases at V and 3 bases at J, leaving 18 bases unmatched. Germline CDR1 reads SGHRS; CDR2 reads YFSETQ. The CDR3 length is 18 residues. CDR3 DNA sequence: TGCGCCAGCACCCAAGGGACAGGGGCAGGGATAGCGGGCTACGAGCAGTACTTC. This sequence encodes CASTQGTGAGIAGYEQYF.